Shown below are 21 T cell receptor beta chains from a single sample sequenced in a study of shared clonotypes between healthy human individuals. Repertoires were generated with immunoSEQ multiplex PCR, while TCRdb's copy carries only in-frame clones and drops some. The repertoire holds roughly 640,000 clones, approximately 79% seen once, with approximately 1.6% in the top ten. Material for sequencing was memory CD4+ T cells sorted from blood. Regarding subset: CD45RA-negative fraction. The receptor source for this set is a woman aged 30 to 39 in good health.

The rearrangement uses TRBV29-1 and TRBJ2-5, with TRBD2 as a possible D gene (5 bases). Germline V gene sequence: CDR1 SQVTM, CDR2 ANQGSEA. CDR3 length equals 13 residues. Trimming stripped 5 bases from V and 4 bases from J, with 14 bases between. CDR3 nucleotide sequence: TGCAGCGTTTTCGAGGGTACGGTAGAGACCCAGTACTTC. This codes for CSVFEGTVETQYF. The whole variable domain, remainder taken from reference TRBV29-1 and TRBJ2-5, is SAVISQKPSRDICQRGTSLTIQCQVDSQVTMMFWYRQQPGQSLTLIATANQGSEATYESGFVIDKFPISRPNLTFSTLTVSNMSPEDSSIYLCSVFEGTVETQYFGPGTRLLVL.

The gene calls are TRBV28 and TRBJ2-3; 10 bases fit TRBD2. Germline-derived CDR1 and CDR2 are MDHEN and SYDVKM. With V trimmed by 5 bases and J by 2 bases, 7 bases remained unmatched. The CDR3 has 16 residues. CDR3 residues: CASSDLAGVPTDTQYF. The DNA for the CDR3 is TGTGCCAGCAGTGACCTAGCGGGGGTCCCCACAGATACGCAGTATTTT.

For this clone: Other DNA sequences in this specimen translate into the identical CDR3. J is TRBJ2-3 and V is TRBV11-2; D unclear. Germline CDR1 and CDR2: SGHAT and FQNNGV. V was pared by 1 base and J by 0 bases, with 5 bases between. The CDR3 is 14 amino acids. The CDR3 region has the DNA TGTGCCAGCAGCTTAGCCTGGAGCACAGATACGCAGTATTTT. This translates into CASSLAWSTDTQYF.

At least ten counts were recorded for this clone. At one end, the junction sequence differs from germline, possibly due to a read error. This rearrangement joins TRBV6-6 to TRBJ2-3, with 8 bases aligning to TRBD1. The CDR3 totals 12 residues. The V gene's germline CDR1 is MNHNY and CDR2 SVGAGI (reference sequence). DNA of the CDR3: TGTGCCGGCTCGTCCGGGACAGGTACGCAGTATTTT. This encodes CAGSSGTGTQYF.

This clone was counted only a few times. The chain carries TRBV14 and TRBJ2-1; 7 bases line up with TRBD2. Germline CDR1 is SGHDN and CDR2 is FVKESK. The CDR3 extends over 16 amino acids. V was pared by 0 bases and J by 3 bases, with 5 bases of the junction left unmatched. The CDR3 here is CASSQDLGRDYNEQFF. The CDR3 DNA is TGTGCCAGCAGCCAAGATCTGGGGAGGGACTACAATGAGCAGTTCTTC.

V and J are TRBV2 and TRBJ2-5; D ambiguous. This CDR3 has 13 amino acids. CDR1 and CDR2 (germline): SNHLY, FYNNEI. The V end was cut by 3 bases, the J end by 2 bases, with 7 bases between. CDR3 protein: CASSDEVQETQYF. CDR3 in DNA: TGTGCCAGCAGTGACGAGGTTCAAGAGACCCAGTACTTC.

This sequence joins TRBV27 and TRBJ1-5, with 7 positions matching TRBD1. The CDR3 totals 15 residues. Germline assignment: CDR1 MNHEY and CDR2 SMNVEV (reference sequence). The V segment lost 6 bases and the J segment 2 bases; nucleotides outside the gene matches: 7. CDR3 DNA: TGTGCCAGCAGCAACCGACAGGGTGGCAATCAGCCCCAGCATTTT. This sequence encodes CASSNRQGGNQPQHF.

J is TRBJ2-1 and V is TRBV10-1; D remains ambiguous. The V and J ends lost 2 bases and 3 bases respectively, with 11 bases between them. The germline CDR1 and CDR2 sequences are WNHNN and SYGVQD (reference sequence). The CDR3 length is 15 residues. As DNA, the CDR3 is TGCGCCAGCAGTGAGGGGCCCGGTATCTACAATGAGCAGTTCTTC. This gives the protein CASSEGPGIYNEQFF.

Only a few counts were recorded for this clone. The CDR3 sequence: CASRWTSGSPEYNEQFF. CDR3 DNA sequence: TGCGCCAGCAGGTGGACTAGCGGGAGTCCTGAGTACAATGAGCAGTTCTTC. The rearrangement joins TRBV5-1 to TRBJ2-1, with TRBD2 identical over 13 bases. This CDR3 has 17 residues. Germline loops: CDR1 SGHRS, CDR2 YFSETQ. Trimming at V came to 5 bases and at J to 4 bases, leaving 9 bases not matched to a gene. The entire variable domain, with the rest obtained from reference TRBV5-1 and TRBJ2-1, is as follows: KAGVTQTPRYLIKTRGQQVTLSCSPISGHRSVSWYQQTPGQGLQFLFEYFSETQRNKGNFPGRFSGRQFSNSRSEMNVSTLELGDSALYLCASRWTSGSPEYNEQFFGPGTRLTVL.

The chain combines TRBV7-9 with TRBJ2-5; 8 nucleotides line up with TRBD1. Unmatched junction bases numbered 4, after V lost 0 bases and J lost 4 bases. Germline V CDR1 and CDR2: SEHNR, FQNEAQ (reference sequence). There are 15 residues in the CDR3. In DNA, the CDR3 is TGTGCCAGCAGCTTAGCTTCAGGGGGCTCAGAGACCCAGTACTTC. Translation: CASSLASGGSETQYF.

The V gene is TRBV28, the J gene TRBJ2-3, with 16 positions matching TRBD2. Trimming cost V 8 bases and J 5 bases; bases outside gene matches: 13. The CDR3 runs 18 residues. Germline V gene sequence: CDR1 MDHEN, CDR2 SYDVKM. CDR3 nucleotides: TGTGCCAGCGATACCGGGACTAGCGGGAGGGCCAATTTAGATACGCAGTATTTT. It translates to CASDTGTSGRANLDTQYF.

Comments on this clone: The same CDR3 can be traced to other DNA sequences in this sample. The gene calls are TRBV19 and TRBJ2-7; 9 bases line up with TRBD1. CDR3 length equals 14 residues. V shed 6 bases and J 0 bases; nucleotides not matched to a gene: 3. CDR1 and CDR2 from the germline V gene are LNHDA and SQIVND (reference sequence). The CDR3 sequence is CASRPGQGSYEQYF. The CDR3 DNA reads TGTGCCAGTAGACCGGGACAGGGCTCCTACGAGCAGTACTTC.

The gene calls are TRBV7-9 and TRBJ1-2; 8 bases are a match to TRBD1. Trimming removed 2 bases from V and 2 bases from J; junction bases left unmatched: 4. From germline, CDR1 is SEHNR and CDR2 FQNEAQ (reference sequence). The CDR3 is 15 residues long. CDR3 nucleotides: TGTGCCAGCAGCTTATTCGGACAGGGAAACTATGGCTACACCTTC. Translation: CASSLFGQGNYGYTF. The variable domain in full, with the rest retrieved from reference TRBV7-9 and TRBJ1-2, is DTGVSQNPRHKITKRGQNVTFRCDPISEHNRLYWYRQTLGQGPEFLTYFQNEAQLEKSRLLSDRFSAERPKGSFSTLEIQRTEQGDSAMYLCASSLFGQGNYGYTFGSGTRLTVV.

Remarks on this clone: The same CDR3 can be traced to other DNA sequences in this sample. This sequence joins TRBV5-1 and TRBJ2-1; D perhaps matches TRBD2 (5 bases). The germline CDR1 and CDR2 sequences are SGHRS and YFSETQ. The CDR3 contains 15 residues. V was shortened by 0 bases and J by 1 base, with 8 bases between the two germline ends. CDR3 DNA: TGCGCCAGCAGCTTGGCGAGCGGATCCTACAATGAGCAGTTCTTC. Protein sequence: CASSLASGSYNEQFF.

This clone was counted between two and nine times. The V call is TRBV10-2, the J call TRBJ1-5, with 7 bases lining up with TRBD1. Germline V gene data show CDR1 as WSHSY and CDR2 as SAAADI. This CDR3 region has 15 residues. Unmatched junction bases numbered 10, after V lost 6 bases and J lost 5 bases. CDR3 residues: CASSAQGGNYQPQHF. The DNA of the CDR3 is TGCGCCAGCAGCGCCCAGGGGGGTAATTATCAGCCCCAGCATTTT.

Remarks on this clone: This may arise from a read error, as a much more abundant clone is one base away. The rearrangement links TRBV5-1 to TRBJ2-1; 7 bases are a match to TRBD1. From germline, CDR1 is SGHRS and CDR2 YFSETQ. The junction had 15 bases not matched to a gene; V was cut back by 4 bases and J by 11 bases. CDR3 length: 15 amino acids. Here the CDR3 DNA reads TGCGCCAGCAGCCCCGACAGGGTAGGTCGGAATAAGCAGTTCTTC. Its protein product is CASSPDRVGRNKQFF.

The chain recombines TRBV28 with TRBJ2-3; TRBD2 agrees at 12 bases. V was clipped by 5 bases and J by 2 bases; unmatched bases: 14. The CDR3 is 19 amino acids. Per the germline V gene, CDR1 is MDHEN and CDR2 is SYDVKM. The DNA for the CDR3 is TGTGCCAGCAGTCTACCGCGACTAGCGGGAGCCTTAAACACAGATACGCAGTATTTT. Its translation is CASSLPRLAGALNTDTQYF.

In DNA, the CDR3 is TGCGCCAGCAGCTTTAACCCGGGACAGGGGATCGAGCAGTACTTC. This translates into CASSFNPGQGIEQYF. This sequence joins TRBV5-1 and TRBJ2-7; 10 nucleotides agree with TRBD1. The CDR3 sequence is 15 residues long. Germline CDR1 reads SGHRS; CDR2 reads YFSETQ. Trimming at V came to 2 bases and at J to 6 bases, leaving 8 bases not matched to a gene.

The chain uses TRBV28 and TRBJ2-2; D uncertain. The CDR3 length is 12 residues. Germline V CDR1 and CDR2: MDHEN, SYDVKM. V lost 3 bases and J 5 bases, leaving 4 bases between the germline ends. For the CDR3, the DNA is TGTGCCAGCAGTTTCTTGACCGGGGAGCTGTTTTTT. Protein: CASSFLTGELFF.

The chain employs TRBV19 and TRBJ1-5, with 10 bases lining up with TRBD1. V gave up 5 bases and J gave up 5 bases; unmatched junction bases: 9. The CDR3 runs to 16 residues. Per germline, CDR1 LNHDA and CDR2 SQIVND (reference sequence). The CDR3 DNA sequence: TGTGCCAGTAGTCAGACAGGGGGCGCTTTCGATCAGCCCCAGCATTTT. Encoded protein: CASSQTGGAFDQPQHF. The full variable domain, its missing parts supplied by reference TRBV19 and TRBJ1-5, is DGGITQSPKYLFRKEGQNVTLSCEQNLNHDAMYWYRQDPGQGLRLIYYSQIVNDFQKGDIAEGYSVSREKKESFPLTVTSAQKNPTAFYLCASSQTGGAFDQPQHFGDGTRLSIL.

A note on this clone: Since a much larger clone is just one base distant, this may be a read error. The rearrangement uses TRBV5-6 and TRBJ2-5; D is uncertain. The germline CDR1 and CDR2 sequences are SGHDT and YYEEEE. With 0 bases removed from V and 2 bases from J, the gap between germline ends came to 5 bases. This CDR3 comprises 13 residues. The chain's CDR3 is CASSLGRQETQYF. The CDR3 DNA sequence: TGTGCCAGCAGCTTGGGACGGCAAGAGACCCAGTACTTC. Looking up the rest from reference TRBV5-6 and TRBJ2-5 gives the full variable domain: DAGVTQSPTHLIKTRGQQVTLRCSPKSGHDTVSWYQQALGQGPQFIFQYYEEEERQRGNFPDRFSGHQFPNYSSELNVNALLLGDSALYLCASSLGRQETQYFGPGTRLLVL.